This passage covers 31 T cell receptor beta chains from one sample sequenced in a study of OX40 agonist ivuxolimab in advanced cancers. Clones were read by immunoSEQ multiplex PCR, and TCRdb kept only the in-frame ones, dropping some. Altogether fewer than 85,000 clones are present, about nine tenths being singletons, with the ten largest covering 10% to 11%. The sample here was CD4+ or CD8+ T cells sorted from blood, taken in a trial of the OX40 agonist ivuxolimab. Receptors originate from an adult with an advanced solid tumor such as melanoma, head and neck, liver or kidney cancer.

The V call is TRBV30, the J call TRBJ2-4, with D unresolved. In germline, CDR1 is GTSNPN, CDR2 SVGIG (reference sequence). V gave up 3 bases and J gave up 9 bases, with 15 bases separating them. The CDR3 extends over 13 amino acids. The chain's CDR3 is CAWSISTRTIQYF. The CDR3 nucleotides read TGTGCCTGGAGCATATCTACCCGCACCATTCAGTACTTC.

V gene TRBV6-1 combines with J gene TRBJ2-7; D perhaps matches TRBD1 (5 bases). The CDR3 consists of 13 residues. CDR1 is MNHNS, CDR2 SASEGT, per germline. Trimming shortened V by 2 bases and J by 4 bases, and 9 bases separated the two germline ends. For the CDR3, the DNA is TGTGCCAGCAGTGAACAGGGTGGGTACGAGCAGTACTTC. Translating gives CASSEQGGYEQYF.

The V call is TRBV7-9, the J call TRBJ1-5, with D unresolved. The V and J ends lost 0 bases and 8 bases respectively, with 8 bases between them. Germline lookup yields CDR1 SEHNR and CDR2 FQNEAQ (reference sequence). CDR3 size: 13 residues. The CDR3 bases are TGTGCCAGCAGCTTAGCAGGGTTGGAGCCCCAGCATTTT. Translation gives CASSLAGLEPQHF.

This clone was observed once. The rearrangement uses TRBV28 and TRBJ1-1, with D unresolved. The CDR3 is 10 amino acids. The V gene lost 2 bases and the J gene lost 11 bases, with 6 bases spanning the gap. Germline V lookup: CDR1 MDHEN, CDR2 SYDVKM. DNA for the CDR3: TGTGCCAGCAGTTTAGGTTCGGCTTTCTTT. This sequence encodes CASSLGSAFF.

The chain recombines TRBV6-6 with TRBJ2-2; tentative D call: TRBD1 (5 bases). Looked up from germline, CDR1 is MNHNY and CDR2 is SVGAGI (reference sequence). V was cut by 7 bases and J by 6 bases, with 18 bases left in between. CDR3 size: 15 residues. The CDR3 spells CASKGLLEFSGELFF. As DNA, the CDR3 is TGTGCCAGCAAGGGGCTTCTTGAGTTTTCCGGGGAGCTGTTTTTT.

The chain joins TRBV10-3 to TRBJ1-6; no clear D gene. Per the germline V gene, CDR1 is ENHRY and CDR2 is SYGVKD. Trimming took 0 bases from V and 3 from J, leaving 9 bases between them. CDR3 length equals 16 residues. The CDR3 loop reads CAISESRELYNSPLHF. Written as DNA, the CDR3 is TGTGCCATCAGTGAGTCGAGGGAACTCTATAATTCACCCCTCCACTTT.

This chain uses TRBV27 with TRBJ1-6; D is ambiguous. The germline gives CDR1 MNHEY, CDR2 SMNVEV (reference sequence). The CDR3 sequence is 12 residues long. V was trimmed by 6 bases and J by 7 bases, leaving 7 bases between them. The CDR3 DNA sequence: TGTGCCAGCAGCCCACTGAATTCACCCCTCCACTTT. Translation: CASSPLNSPLHF.

The V gene is TRBV18, the J gene TRBJ1-1; TRBD1 matches 9 bases. Trimming removed 2 bases from V and 1 base from J; junction bases left unmatched: 5. The CDR3 runs 16 residues. CDR1 and CDR2 (germline): KGHSH, LQKENI. Written as DNA, the CDR3 is TGTGCCAGCTCACCAAGACAGGGGGTAGGGAACACTGAAGCTTTCTTT. Protein product: CASSPRQGVGNTEAFF.

This clone was seen once. The chain links TRBV2 to TRBJ1-1; TRBD1 is a possible D gene (6 bases). CDR1 is SNHLY and CDR2 is FYNNEI in the germline V gene. The V gene lost 3 bases and the J gene lost 0 bases, with 8 bases spanning the gap. There are 14 residues in the CDR3. CDR3 DNA sequence: TGTGCCAGCAGTGACAGGGGTATGAACACTGAAGCTTTCTTT. Residues: CASSDRGMNTEAFF.

This clone was detected only once. The chain uses TRBV25-1 and TRBJ1-2; no clear D gene. The V and J ends lost 2 bases and 2 bases respectively, with 6 bases between them. The CDR3 spans 13 residues. Germline CDR1 reads MGHDK; CDR2 reads SYGVNS. This chain's CDR3 is CASSETTNYGYTF. The CDR3 nucleotides read TGTGCCAGCAGTGAAACTACCAACTATGGCTACACCTTC.

The chain recombines TRBV27 with TRBJ2-3; 8 bases agree with TRBD2. Germline loops: CDR1 MNHEY, CDR2 SMNVEV (reference sequence). V lost 5 bases, J lost 0 bases, and 7 bases stayed unmatched. The CDR3 spans 16 residues. CDR3 in amino acids: CASSPLLAGSTDTQYF. The CDR3 DNA sequence: TGTGCCAGCAGTCCGCTCTTAGCGGGAAGCACAGATACGCAGTATTTT.

The rearrangement links TRBV6-1 to TRBJ2-7, with TRBD1 identical over 7 bases. Losses at the gene ends were 8 bases for V and 3 bases for J; bases not matched to a gene: 7. The CDR3 consists of 13 residues. In germline, CDR1 is MNHNS, CDR2 SASEGT. The CDR3 here is CASFLGTVYEQYF. The CDR3 nucleotides are TGTGCCAGCTTTTTGGGGACAGTCTACGAGCAGTACTTC.

J is TRBJ1-1 and V is TRBV6-6, with 10 bases matching TRBD1. Germline V gene sequence: CDR1 MNHNY, CDR2 SVGAGI (reference sequence). V was clipped by 2 bases and J by 5 bases; unmatched bases: 5. The CDR3 runs 15 residues. The CDR3 nucleotides read TGTGCCAGCAGTTACGCGACAGGGGGCAGGACTGAAGCTTTCTTT. Encoded protein: CASSYATGGRTEAFF.

The CDR3 is CANIVGGPGANVLTF. The CDR3 DNA follows: TGTGCCAACATAGTCGGGGGCCCTGGGGCCAACGTCCTGACTTTC. The chain combines TRBV7-9 with TRBJ2-6; D is tentatively TRBD1 or TRBD2 (6 bases each). With 10 bases removed from V and 2 bases from J, the gap between germline ends came to 15 bases. Germline loops: CDR1 SEHNR, CDR2 FQNEAQ (reference sequence). The CDR3 has 15 amino acids.

This sequence joins TRBV28 and TRBJ2-1; 8 bases fit TRBD2. Germline-derived CDR1 and CDR2 are MDHEN and SYDVKM. The CDR3 sequence is 13 residues long. V gave up 4 bases and J gave up 10 bases; unmatched junction bases: 6. Here the CDR3 DNA reads TGTGCCAGCAGTTACGGACTAGCCGACGAGCAGTTCTTC. This gives the protein CASSYGLADEQFF.

In this sample, this clone turned up once. The J gene is TRBJ1-1, the V gene TRBV5-6, with D possibly matching TRBD1 (6 bases). The CDR3 covers 15 residues. Germline CDR1 SGHDT, CDR2 YYEEEE. V shed 4 bases and J shed 6 bases, with 19 bases lying between them. The CDR3 coding sequence is TGTGCCAGCAGCGGAGACACAGGGCCCGGACCTGAAGCTTTCTTT. Amino acids: CASSGDTGPGPEAFF.

This clone was seen just once. The chain links TRBV11-3 to TRBJ2-7; 9 bases line up with TRBD1. Germline lookup yields CDR1 SGHNT and CDR2 YENEEA. The J segment lost 6 bases and the V segment lost 3 bases, leaving 6 bases of the junction unmatched. CDR3 length equals 14 residues. The CDR3 loop reads CASSLGQGLSEQYF. The CDR3 DNA sequence: TGTGCCAGCAGCTTGGGACAGGGCCTCTCCGAGCAGTACTTC.

The genes are TRBV4-1 and TRBJ1-1, with D maybe TRBD1 (6 bases). Per the germline V gene, CDR1 is MGHRA and CDR2 is YSYEKL. The CDR3 spans 14 residues. Trimming took 7 bases from V and 0 from J, leaving 12 bases between them. The CDR3 spells CASTLGQLNTEAFF. CDR3 DNA: TGCGCCAGCACCTTAGGACAGTTGAACACTGAAGCTTTCTTT.

The genes are TRBV9 and TRBJ2-1; D gene ambiguous. The V end lost 3 bases, the J end lost 7 bases, and 14 bases lay between the germline ends. The V gene's germline CDR1 is SGDLS and CDR2 YYNGEE. The CDR3 has 14 residues. The CDR3 nucleotides read TGTGCCAGCAGCGGACAAAGCCGTCCTAATGAGCAGTTCTTC. Protein product: CASSGQSRPNEQFF.

The chain is built from TRBV9 and TRBJ1-5; D is uncertain. CDR3 length equals 14 residues. V was pared by 0 bases and J by 7 bases, with 11 bases between. Germline CDR1 SGDLS, CDR2 YYNGEE. The CDR3 sequence: CASSVAGSGQPQHF. DNA of the CDR3: TGTGCCAGCAGCGTAGCCGGATCGGGGCAGCCCCAGCATTTT.

The chain couples TRBV11-2 to TRBJ2-2, with a possible D match to TRBD2 (5 bases). Germline V gene data show CDR1 as SGHAT and CDR2 as FQNNGV. The CDR3 consists of 13 residues. V dropped 4 bases and J dropped 5 bases, with 8 bases sitting between them. The CDR3 bases are TGTGCCAGCAGCTCGGACTGGACCGGGGAGCTGTTTTTT. It translates to CASSSDWTGELFF.

The chain employs TRBV9 and TRBJ1-5, with D hard to call. The CDR3 is 15 amino acids. V lost 4 bases and J lost 5, with 16 bases in between. Germline values: CDR1 SGDLS, CDR2 YYNGEE. The CDR3 DNA reads as TGTGCCAGCAGCCCGGACGGGGTCGACTATCAGCCCCAGCATTTT. Protein sequence: CASSPDGVDYQPQHF.

The chain employs TRBV27 and TRBJ1-5, with D unresolved. CDR1 and CDR2 from the germline V gene are MNHEY and SMNVEV (reference sequence). V gave up 0 bases and J gave up 6 bases, with 6 bases separating them. This CDR3 spans 13 amino acids. The CDR3 protein is CASSLSRVQPQHF. The CDR3, as DNA: TGTGCCAGCAGTTTATCTAGGGTTCAGCCCCAGCATTTT.

The chain links TRBV19 to TRBJ2-5, with 12 nucleotides matching TRBD1. Germline trimming cut 8 bases from V and 4 bases from J; bases unmatched to any gene: 8. Germline CDR1 LNHDA, CDR2 SQIVND (reference sequence). The CDR3 runs to 15 residues. The CDR3 region is CASQKGTGGRETQYF. DNA for the CDR3: TGTGCCAGTCAAAAAGGGACAGGGGGCCGAGAGACCCAGTACTTC.

The chain links TRBV21-1 to TRBJ2-7; no DNA check was done on the table's D call, TRBD2. TRBV21-1 is a pseudogene locus. The CDR3 runs 9 residues. The CDR3 nucleotides are TGTGCCAGGGACGGGACTAGCTCGTTC. This translates into CARDGTSSF.

The V gene is TRBV29-1, the J gene TRBJ1-3, with TRBD1 as a possible D gene (6 bases). This CDR3 is built from 14 residues. V lost 0 bases and J 4 bases, leaving 10 bases between the germline ends. Germline CDR1 and CDR2: SQVTM and ANQGSEA. CDR3 DNA sequence: TGCAGCGTTGAAGAGTTGGGGGCGGGAAACACCATATATTTT. Translating it yields CSVEELGAGNTIYF.

The chain joins TRBV19 to TRBJ2-1; D ambiguous. Germline V gene lookup returns CDR1 LNHDA and CDR2 SQIVND (reference sequence). V was pared by 3 bases and J by 4 bases, with 13 bases between. CDR3 length: 15 amino acids. CDR3 protein: CASSMPEIIYNEQFF. Written as DNA, the CDR3 is TGTGCCAGTAGTATGCCGGAGATAATTTACAATGAGCAGTTCTTC.

With regard to this clone: Other DNA sequences in the same sample also yield this CDR3. The J gene is TRBJ2-3, the V gene TRBV9; D not certain. The CDR3 contains 12 residues. Germline CDR1 reads SGDLS; CDR2 reads YYNGEE. The germline V and J ends were trimmed by 4 bases and 1 base, with 4 bases remaining between them. CDR3 loop: CASSPRTDTQYF. CDR3 DNA sequence: TGTGCCAGCAGCCCTCGCACAGATACGCAGTATTTT.

Points on this clone: Additional DNA sequences in this sample encode the identical CDR3. The V gene is TRBV27, the J gene TRBJ1-3, with D possibly matching TRBD1 (6 bases). CDR3 size: 14 residues. V lost 5 bases to trimming and J lost 4 bases, with 12 bases between them. Germline lookup yields CDR1 MNHEY and CDR2 SMNVEV (reference sequence). CDR3 protein: CASSLRGSGNTIYF. CDR3 DNA: TGTGCCAGCAGTCTCAGGGGATCCGGAAACACCATATATTTT.

This clone was detected only once. This chain links TRBV7-3 with TRBJ2-7; 9 bases fit TRBD2. Trimming at V came to 5 bases and at J to 3 bases, leaving 5 bases not matched to a gene. The length of the CDR3 is 14 residues. Germline V gene lookup returns CDR1 SGHTA and CDR2 FQGTGA. CDR3 coding DNA: TGTGCCAGCAGCACTTCTAGCGGGAACTACGAGCAGTACTTC. It is translated as CASSTSSGNYEQYF.

CDR3 protein: CASSSGGRANQPQHF. The CDR3 DNA reads as TGTGCCAGCAGCTCGGGAGGTAGGGCAAATCAGCCCCAGCATTTT. The chain carries TRBV7-9 and TRBJ1-5; no reliable D call. This CDR3 has 15 amino acids. Germline CDR1 SEHNR, CDR2 FQNEAQ (reference sequence). The V end lost 4 bases, the J end lost 4 bases, and 14 bases lay between the germline ends.